A single sample is the source of the 14 T cell receptor beta chains below, sequenced in a study of blood T cell repertoires in COVID-19. The table came from immunoSEQ multiplex PCR; TCRdb's copy has only in-frame clones and leaves some out. The data hold approximately 59,000 clones, with about 81% observed a single time. What was sequenced was peripheral blood. These receptors were taken from a man older than 75 with acute or convalescent COVID-19.

J is TRBJ2-7 and V is TRBV3-1 (or the pseudogene TRBV3-2); 7 nucleotides match TRBD1. CDR3 length: 12 amino acids. Germline V gene sequence: CDR1 LGHDT, CDR2 YNNKEL (reference sequence). J gave up 8 bases and V 4 bases, and 5 bases lay outside the gene matches. The CDR3 sequence: CASSPDRVQQYF. The CDR3 region has the DNA TGTGCCAGCAGCCCCGACAGGGTGCAGCAGTACTTC.

This clone was observed a few times. The V gene is TRBV2, the J gene TRBJ2-1; D might be TRBD2 (6 bases). Germline CDR1 reads SNHLY; CDR2 reads FYNNEI. The length of the CDR3 is 13 residues. V lost 8 bases and J lost 2, with 10 bases in between. The CDR3 loop is CASGGATYNEQFF. The CDR3 DNA sequence: TGTGCCAGCGGCGGGGCAACCTACAATGAGCAGTTCTTC. The whole variable domain, remainder taken from reference TRBV2 and TRBJ2-1, is EPEVTQTPSHQVTQMGQEVILRCVPISNHLYFYWYRQILGQKVEFLVSFYNNEISEKSEIFDDQFSVERPDGSNFTLKIRSTKLEDSAMYFCASGGATYNEQFFGPGTRLTVL.

The chain links TRBV11-2 to TRBJ1-2, with a tentative D call TRBD1 (5 bases). Germline CDR1 is SGHAT and CDR2 is FQNNGV. The V gene lost 7 bases and the J gene lost 1 base, with 19 bases spanning the gap. This CDR3 is built from 16 residues. The CDR3 loop is CASTPQGGNFNYGYTF. The DNA of the CDR3 is TGTGCCAGCACCCCTCAGGGAGGGAATTTTAACTATGGCTACACCTTC.

The chain joins TRBV7-2 to TRBJ2-5, with 9 bases lining up with TRBD1. V lost 4 bases to trimming and J lost 2 bases; unmatched junction nucleotides: 2. Germline lookup yields CDR1 SGHTA and CDR2 FQGNSA. The length of the CDR3 is 14 residues. Written as DNA, the CDR3 is TGTGCCAGCAGCTCGACAGGGGGACAAGAGACCCAGTACTTC. Translation gives CASSSTGGQETQYF.

The rearrangement joins TRBV25-1 to TRBJ1-4; 9 nucleotides line up with TRBD1. The CDR3 is 17 residues long. Germline loops: CDR1 MGHDK, CDR2 SYGVNS. V was pared by 4 bases and J by 4 bases, with 10 bases of the junction left unmatched. CDR3 nucleotide sequence: TGTGCCAGCAGTGTCGGGGGACAGGGCTTCTTTAATGAAAAACTGTTTTTT. Amino acid sequence: CASSVGGQGFFNEKLFF.

V usage is TRBV7-9 and J usage is TRBJ1-1; perhaps TRBD1 as D (5 bases). In germline, CDR1 is SEHNR, CDR2 FQNEAQ (reference sequence). The V end was cut by 5 bases, the J end by 10 bases, with 14 bases between. The CDR3 runs to 12 residues. The CDR3: CASSGQQGGAFF. The DNA of the CDR3 is TGTGCCAGCAGCGGCCAGCAGGGAGGAGCTTTCTTT.

The CDR3 sequence: CASSRDRGSIQYF. Here the CDR3 DNA reads TGTGCCAGTAGCCGGGACAGGGGGTCCATTCAGTACTTC. This chain uses TRBV19 with TRBJ2-4, with TRBD1 identical over 11 bases. Germline V lookup: CDR1 LNHDA, CDR2 SQIVND (reference sequence). With V trimmed by 6 bases and J by 9 bases, 4 bases remained unmatched. The CDR3 is 13 amino acids.

J is TRBJ2-3 and V is TRBV7-9; 7 bases agree with TRBD2. This CDR3 comprises 16 residues. V shed 5 bases, J shed 0 bases, and the junction held 8 bases outside the gene matches. CDR1 is SEHNR and CDR2 is FQNEAQ in the germline V gene (reference sequence). CDR3 amino acids: CASSLLGGTSTDTQYF. Here the CDR3 DNA reads TGTGCCAGCAGCCTCCTGGGGGGGACTAGCACAGATACGCAGTATTTT.

Only one count was recorded for this clone. The chain links TRBV5-6 to TRBJ2-2, with 12 bases identical to TRBD2. The CDR3 has 19 amino acids. V lost 3 bases, J lost 4 bases, and 13 bases stayed unmatched. The germline CDR1 and CDR2 sequences are SGHDT and YYEEEE. DNA for the CDR3: TGTGCCAGCAGCTCCCGAAGACTAGCGGGAGTAGGTATCACCGGGGAGCTGTTTTTT. Protein: CASSSRRLAGVGITGELFF.

The rearrangement joins TRBV6-2 or TRBV6-3 to TRBJ2-2, with D uncertain. Trimming stripped 8 bases from V and 4 bases from J, with 8 bases between. The germline gives CDR1 MNHEY, CDR2 SVGEGT. The CDR3 runs 12 residues. The CDR3 reads CASRPSTGELFF. CDR3 coding DNA: TGTGCCAGCCGCCCCAGCACCGGGGAGCTGTTTTTT.

The chain employs TRBV7-2 and TRBJ2-1, with TRBD2 identical over 11 bases. CDR3 length: 13 amino acids. The trim removed 4 bases at V and 13 bases at J, leaving 6 bases unmatched. From germline, CDR1 is SGHTA and CDR2 FQGNSA. The CDR3 DNA reads TGTGCCAGCAGCTCTACGACTAGCGGGGCCCAGTTCTTC. It is translated as CASSSTTSGAQFF. Full variable domain (rest looked up from reference TRBV7-2 and TRBJ2-1): GAGVSQSPSNKVTEKGKDVELRCDPISGHTALYWYRQSLGQGLEFLIYFQGNSAPDKSGLPSDRFSAERTGGSVSTLTIQRTQQEDSAVYLCASSSTTSGAQFFGPGTRLTVL.

The V call is TRBV7-8, the J call TRBJ1-5; TRBD1 is a possible D gene (6 bases). Trimming removed 5 bases at V and 3 bases at J, with 23 bases between. Germline V gives CDR1 SGHVS, CDR2 FQNEAQ. CDR3 size: 18 residues. The CDR3 loop reads CASSHSPHRQAFNQPQHF. The CDR3 nucleotides read TGTGCCAGCAGCCATTCCCCCCACAGACAGGCCTTCAATCAGCCCCAGCATTTT.

V gene TRBV9 combines with J gene TRBJ2-1, with 13 nucleotides matching TRBD2. CDR3 length: 15 residues. J lost 8 bases, V lost 5 bases, and 7 bases had no gene match. The V gene's germline CDR1 is SGDLS and CDR2 YYNGEE. The CDR3 DNA reads as TGTGCCAGCAGGGAACTAGCGGGAGGGCCCTATGAGCAGTTCTTC. It codes for CASRELAGGPYEQFF. The full variable domain, rest sourced from reference TRBV9 and TRBJ2-1, is DSGVTQTPKHLITATGQRVTLRCSPRSGDLSVYWYQQSLDQGLQFLIQYYNGEERAKGNILERFSAQQFPDLHSELNLSSLELGDSALYFCASRELAGGPYEQFFGPGTRLTVL.

This chain uses TRBV6-5 with TRBJ2-2, with 7 bases matching TRBD1. Germline CDR1 is MNHEY and CDR2 is SVGAGI. V shed 10 bases, J shed 3 bases, and the junction held 11 bases outside the gene matches. The length of the CDR3 is 15 residues. CDR3 residues: CANRTGTDDTGELFF. In DNA, the CDR3 is TGTGCCAACCGGACAGGCACGGACGACACCGGGGAGCTGTTTTTT.